This TCR beta chain was sequenced during a study of post-analysis software for immune sequencing data. Across the study: Relapsing-remitting, secondary progressive and progressive-relapsing multiple sclerosis were all included among the disease courses. Study-level points and caveats: Patients carried several TRBV segments more frequently than controls did, and TRBV5-6, TRBV5-1 and TRBV20-1 were among them. With F measure, samples from one preparation batch clustered together strongly. The normalized Chao1 diversity of multiple sclerosis patients was significantly lower than that of controls.

Built from TCR beta cDNA, the libraries had unique molecular identifiers in them. TCRdb re-derived calls from the PCR reads in MiXCR, one entry per CDR3 protein. The sample records roughly 410,000 distinct CDR3 sequences, roughly 30% being singletons. On this clonotype itself: Antigen unknown.

CDR3 length: 14 residues. Between the trimmed V and J ends, which lost 7 bases and 5 bases, there was a span of 15 bases. This chain joins TRBV12-3 or TRBV12-4 and TRBJ2-1, with D perhaps matching TRBD1 or TRBD2 (5 bases each). This TCR came from a girl aged 10 to 17 with multiple sclerosis. Sequenced sample: blood. CDR3 loop: CASTMGDTNNEQFF. DNA for the CDR3: TGTGCCAGCACCATGGGGGATACGAACAATGAGCAGTTCTTC.